These 25 T cell receptor beta chains originate from one sample sequenced in a study of CD8 T cells in Susac syndrome. With random hexamers, reverse transcription was performed on about 0.5 to 1 ug of RNA. TCRdb re-called the immunoSEQ multiplex PCR reads through MiXCR, storing one row per CDR3 protein. This sample carries tens of thousands of distinct CDR3 sequences, 93% of them seen once, and the ten largest clones take 0.5% to 0.65%. Sequencing used CD4+ T cells from PBMCs. These TCRs come from a human donor with Susac syndrome.

This clonotype was detected only a few times. The chain has TRBV19 and TRBJ1-1; D unclear. The V end was cut by 5 bases, the J end by 1 base, with 8 bases between. CDR1 LNHDA and CDR2 SQIVND come from the germline V gene (reference sequence). The CDR3 runs 13 residues. The CDR3 DNA reads TGTGCCAGTAGTCTTACAGAGAACACTGAAGCTTTCTTT. It specifies CASSLTENTEAFF.

The genes are TRBV7-9 and TRBJ1-1, with D possibly TRBD1 on 6 matching bases. Deletions cut 5 bases from V and 5 bases from J, with 18 bases between. CDR1 is SEHNR, CDR2 FQNEAQ, per germline (reference sequence). The CDR3 consists of 15 residues. CDR3 region: CASSPNSQGRTEAFF. In nucleotides, the CDR3 is TGTGCCAGCAGCCCTAATTCGCAGGGGAGGACTGAAGCTTTCTTT.

V usage is TRBV7-8 and J usage is TRBJ2-1; D perhaps matches TRBD1 (6 bases). CDR1 is SGHVS and CDR2 is FQNEAQ in the germline V gene. V lost 5 bases and J 11 bases, leaving 16 bases between the germline ends. The CDR3 is 13 amino acids. The CDR3 region has the DNA TGTGCCAGCAGCCCAACCCTCACAGGGAAGCAGTTCTTC. This translates into CASSPTLTGKQFF.

The rearrangement joins TRBV24-1 to TRBJ2-5, with 7 nucleotides matching TRBD1. The V and J ends lost 3 bases and 5 bases, in that order; junction bases with no gene match: 8. The CDR3 extends over 15 amino acids. The germline CDR1 and CDR2 sequences are KGHDR and SFDVKD. CDR3 in DNA: TGTGCCACCAGTGATGCTGGACAGGTCAGGGAGACCCAGTACTTC. Amino acids: CATSDAGQVRETQYF.

The chain uses TRBV5-1 and TRBJ2-3; 9 bases fit TRBD2. Unmatched junction bases numbered 9, after V lost 4 bases and J lost 0 bases. The CDR3 consists of 17 residues. CDR1 and CDR2 (germline): SGHRS, YFSETQ. The CDR3 spells CASSEMTSGTSTDTQYF. In DNA, the CDR3 is TGCGCCAGCAGCGAAATGACTAGCGGTACTAGCACAGATACGCAGTATTTT.

The CDR3 DNA is TGTGCCAGCAGTTTTGGGCAGATTAATTCACCCCTCCACTTT. It codes for CASSFGQINSPLHF. This chain connects TRBV12-3 or TRBV12-4 to TRBJ1-6; D is ambiguous. The ends were cut back, 3 bases at V and 6 bases at J, with 9 bases in the middle. The CDR3 contains 14 residues.

CDR3: CASSRQESTEAFF. DNA for the CDR3: TGCGCCAGCAGCCGACAGGAATCCACTGAAGCTTTCTTT. V is TRBV5-1 and J is TRBJ1-1; tentative D call: TRBD1 (6 bases). The CDR3 covers 13 residues. Germline CDR1 SGHRS, CDR2 YFSETQ. The V and J ends lost 4 bases and 4 bases respectively, with 11 bases between them.

The J gene is TRBJ2-3, the V gene TRBV5-1; 11 bases map to TRBD2. With 4 bases clipped from V and 2 bases from J, the junction kept 6 bases outside the gene matches. Germline CDR1 and CDR2: SGHRS and YFSETQ. The CDR3 contains 16 residues. DNA for the CDR3: TGCGCCAGCAGCCCCGGGACTAGCGGATACACAGATACGCAGTATTTT. This gives the protein CASSPGTSGYTDTQYF.

The chain links TRBV7-3 to TRBJ2-5; 7 bases agree with TRBD1. The CDR3 runs 16 residues. The V gene's germline CDR1 is SGHTA and CDR2 FQGTGA. The junction had 14 bases not matched to a gene; V was cut back by 5 bases and J by 5 bases. The CDR3 nucleotides read TGTGCCAGCAGCCTCGGCACCGGGACAGACGGGGAGACCCAGTACTTC. Translated: CASSLGTGTDGETQYF.

The gene calls are TRBV25-1 and TRBJ1-5, with a tentative D call TRBD1 (6 bases). The V gene's germline CDR1 is MGHDK and CDR2 SYGVNS. The CDR3 spans 16 residues. V dropped 6 bases and J dropped 1 base, with 16 bases sitting between them. In nucleotides, the CDR3 is TGTGCCAGCAGGGTTACTCAGGGGAACAGCAATCAGCCCCAGCATTTT. Its protein is CASRVTQGNSNQPQHF.

This chain joins TRBV6-2 or TRBV6-3 and TRBJ2-1; perhaps TRBD1 as D (5 bases). Germline V gives CDR1 MNHEY, CDR2 SVGEGT. The CDR3 is 19 amino acids. Trimming removed 3 bases from V and 0 bases from J, with 21 bases in between. The CDR3 nucleotides are TGTGCCAGCAGTTATTCGCCAGGGCCTAACGACCGCTCCTACAATGAGCAGTTCTTC. Its protein is CASSYSPGPNDRSYNEQFF.

This clonotype has only a few counts. The V gene is TRBV12-3 or TRBV12-4, the J gene TRBJ2-2; 9 nucleotides align to TRBD1. The ends lost 3 bases at V and 4 bases at J; junction bases unmatched: 3. The CDR3 is 15 amino acids. CDR3 nucleotide sequence: TGTGCCAGCAGTTTTAGACAGGGGGGCACCGGGGAGCTGTTTTTT. Translating it yields CASSFRQGGTGELFF.

This clonotype is a singleton in its sample. The chain employs TRBV5-1 and TRBJ2-5; tentative D call: TRBD1 (5 bases). In germline, CDR1 is SGHRS, CDR2 YFSETQ. There are 14 residues in the CDR3. Trimming removed 2 bases at V and 0 bases at J, with 8 bases between. The CDR3 DNA is TGCGCCAGCAGCTTTCAGACAGACCAAGAGACCCAGTACTTC. It translates to CASSFQTDQETQYF. Complete variable domain (other parts from reference TRBV5-1 and TRBJ2-5): KAGVTQTPRYLIKTRGQQVTLSCSPISGHRSVSWYQQTPGQGLQFLFEYFSETQRNKGNFPGRFSGRQFSNSRSEMNVSTLELGDSALYLCASSFQTDQETQYFGPGTRLLVL.

V gene TRBV7-2 combines with J gene TRBJ2-7; possibly TRBD2 for D (5 bases). The CDR3 has 15 amino acids. From germline, CDR1 is SGHTA and CDR2 FQGNSA. V was trimmed by 1 base and J by 0 bases, leaving 10 bases between them. CDR3 sequence: CASSLDVRASYEQYF. The CDR3 DNA follows: TGTGCCAGCAGCTTAGATGTGCGGGCCTCCTACGAGCAGTACTTC.

The chain is built from TRBV5-6 and TRBJ2-7, with a weak D call TRBD2 (5 bases). Germline loops: CDR1 SGHDT, CDR2 YYEEEE. The CDR3 has 13 residues. The germline V and J ends were trimmed by 1 base and 4 bases, with 9 bases remaining between them. The CDR3 is CASSLFGMYEQYF. The CDR3 DNA sequence: TGTGCCAGCAGCTTGTTCGGGATGTACGAGCAGTACTTC.

V is TRBV5-1 and J is TRBJ2-3; D gene unclear. Germline CDR1 is SGHRS and CDR2 is YFSETQ. V was clipped by 6 bases and J by 2 bases, with 13 bases between them. This CDR3 spans 14 amino acids. The CDR3 here is CASTGTLTTDTQYF. The CDR3 DNA follows: TGCGCCAGCACAGGAACCTTGACCACAGATACGCAGTATTTT.

This chain links TRBV24-1 with TRBJ2-5; 7 nucleotides match TRBD2. Germline CDR1 and CDR2: KGHDR and SFDVKD. The CDR3 sequence is 14 residues long. V gave up 3 bases and J gave up 7 bases; unmatched junction bases: 7. The CDR3 protein is CATSDHRTGGTQYF. CDR3 DNA: TGTGCCACCAGTGATCACCGAACGGGAGGGACCCAGTACTTC.

The chain recombines TRBV6-6 with TRBJ1-5; the D gene is possibly TRBD1 (5 bases). Germline lookup yields CDR1 MNHNY and CDR2 SVGAGI (reference sequence). The CDR3 has 16 amino acids. V was cut by 6 bases and J by 8 bases, with 23 bases left in between. The CDR3 sequence: CASRARAGTIQEPQHF. In DNA form, the CDR3 reads TGTGCCAGCAGGGCCAGGGCAGGAACAATTCAAGAGCCCCAGCATTTT.

The V and J genes are TRBV19 and TRBJ1-5; D not certain. The CDR3 is 15 amino acids. The germline V gene has CDR1 LNHDA and CDR2 SQIVND (reference sequence). The V and J ends lost 5 bases and 4 bases respectively, with 15 bases between them. The CDR3 DNA reads as TGTGCCAGTAGTTTCCGGGCCGCGGGGAATCAGCCCCAGCATTTT. It specifies CASSFRAAGNQPQHF.

V and J are TRBV19 and TRBJ1-3; possibly TRBD1 for D (5 bases). Looked up from germline, CDR1 is LNHDA and CDR2 is SQIVND (reference sequence). V lost 1 base and J 0 bases, leaving 10 bases between the germline ends. This CDR3 has 16 amino acids. CDR3 region: CASSIGDLRSGNTIYF. CDR3 DNA: TGTGCCAGTAGTATAGGGGACCTCCGCTCTGGAAACACCATATATTTT.

V usage is TRBV20-1 and J usage is TRBJ2-7; D is uncertain. Trimming left V 3 bases short and J 2 bases short, with 11 bases between. There are 13 residues in the CDR3. Germline values: CDR1 DFQATT, CDR2 SNEGSKA (reference sequence). For the CDR3, the DNA is TGCAGTGCTAGGGCACCTAACCCCTACGAGCAGTACTTC. It encodes CSARAPNPYEQYF.

The chain couples TRBV7-2 to TRBJ2-5; 8 nucleotides line up with TRBD2. The CDR3 is 18 amino acids. The V gene end was trimmed by 5 bases and the J gene end by 1 base; junction bases not matched to a gene: 15. The germline gives CDR1 SGHTA, CDR2 FQGNSA. The CDR3 bases are TGTGCCAGCAGCCCCAAGCAGGGGAGCGGGGGAACCCAAGAGACCCAGTACTTC. Protein product: CASSPKQGSGGTQETQYF. Complete variable domain (other parts from reference TRBV7-2 and TRBJ2-5): GAGVSQSPSNKVTEKGKDVELRCDPISGHTALYWYRQSLGQGLEFLIYFQGNSAPDKSGLPSDRFSAERTGGSVSTLTIQRTQQEDSAVYLCASSPKQGSGGTQETQYFGPGTRLLVL.

The chain joins TRBV7-2 to TRBJ2-2; maybe TRBD2 (6 bases). Trimming shortened V by 2 bases and J by 6 bases, and 7 bases separated the two germline ends. This CDR3 is built from 13 residues. Germline loops: CDR1 SGHTA, CDR2 FQGNSA. The CDR3: CASSLRRAGELFF. DNA for the CDR3: TGTGCCAGCAGCTTAAGGAGGGCCGGGGAGCTGTTTTTT.

This chain uses TRBV12-3 or TRBV12-4 with TRBJ2-1, with 9 bases matching TRBD1. The CDR3 covers 13 residues. The V segment lost 5 bases and the J segment 7 bases; nucleotides outside the gene matches: 3. This CDR3 reads CASSPGQGNEQFF. CDR3 DNA: TGTGCCAGCAGTCCGGGACAGGGTAATGAGCAGTTCTTC.

The genes are TRBV5-6 and TRBJ2-7, with TRBD2 matching over 9 bases. CDR1 is SGHDT and CDR2 is YYEEEE in the germline V gene. CDR3 length: 17 amino acids. The V segment lost 3 bases and the J segment 5 bases; nucleotides outside the gene matches: 15. The CDR3: CASSSHIAGVEGNEQYF. The CDR3 DNA is TGTGCCAGCAGCTCGCATATAGCGGGAGTGGAAGGTAACGAGCAGTACTTC. The entire variable domain, with the rest obtained from reference TRBV5-6 and TRBJ2-7, is as follows: DAGVTQSPTHLIKTRGQQVTLRCSPKSGHDTVSWYQQALGQGPQFIFQYYEEEERQRGNFPDRFSGHQFPNYSSELNVNALLLGDSALYLCASSSHIAGVEGNEQYFGPGTRLTVT.